This TCR beta chain is drawn from a study of cytomegalovirus exposure and HLA in healthy donors (dated by TCRdb to 2016 to 2017). For the study in its entirety: The roughly 670 repertoires of the first cohort and the 120 or so validation repertoires were produced on the same platform, according to a later analysis. The aim of the study was to test whether cataloging public T cell receptors could identify signatures of past pathogen exposure. Along with the roughly 670-subject first cohort, a separate validation cohort of over a hundred different subjects was used. To predict cytomegalovirus infection status, the study combined high-throughput TCR immunosequencing, statistical association of individual TCRs with disease status, and machine learning.

Library preparation employed the immunoSEQ multiplex PCR assay. The source study handled its data this way. To diagnose cytomegalovirus status from the catalog of TCR beta chain sequences, a statistical classification framework was built. TCRdb retrieved this table from immuneACCESS and kept in-frame rearrangements only. Not all clones are present; in checked studies, unresolved V genes account for under half, and no reason is known for the remainder. From that table come the V and J calls and clone size; the DNA was used to work out D and trimming. The sample table shows tens of thousands of clones, and about 94% are seen once. Clones ranked in the top ten supply roughly 2.4% of the sample. Separate from the approximately 670-subject first cohort, the validation cohort of 120 subjects was the group to which the donors belonged. The germline V end is reduced by 4 bases and the J end by 2 bases; junction bases left unmatched: 10. The CDR3 covers 17 residues, taking in both the cysteine and the phenylalanine. Only the CDR3 portion is preserved as DNA: 51 bases, with reading frame beginning at the first base. CDR1 SGDLS and CDR2 YYNGEE were looked up in the germline V gene.

Comment on this clone: What this receptor recognizes is not known. The record has no base qualities; no much larger clone is one base away.

Overall study outcomes, separate from this receptor: All 120 or so repertoires were used to score co-occurrence in the validation cohort in a later analysis, because that analysis had no HLA typing for the cohort. Most TCR sequences were observed very rarely across donors, whereas some public TCRs were present in many individuals. In the study, 164 TCR beta chains were listed as associated with cytomegalovirus. Subsequent analysis determined that TCRs grouped into clusters in the first cohort also showed a tendency toward co-occurrence across the roughly 110 validation repertoires, and 85% to 95% of cluster scores exceeded 0. In both the original and validation cohorts, the classifier was reported to diagnose cytomegalovirus status with high specificity and sensitivity. A few of the identified cytomegalovirus-associated TCR beta chains were confirmed in vitro to be specific for cytomegalovirus antigens. According to the authors, the approach could potentially be generalized to other disease states and immunological phenotypes.

The chain is encoded by TRBV9 joined to TRBJ2-5; TRBD2 lines up with 11 middle nucleotides. The sequenced material came from PBMCs. The TCR sequence derives from a man between 18 and 35 years old in good health and CMV-seronegative. In nucleotide form, the sequence is TGTGCCAGCAGCTTGCGGACTAGCGGGTTAACTCAAGAGACCCAGTACTTC. It translates as CASSLRTSGLTQETQYF.